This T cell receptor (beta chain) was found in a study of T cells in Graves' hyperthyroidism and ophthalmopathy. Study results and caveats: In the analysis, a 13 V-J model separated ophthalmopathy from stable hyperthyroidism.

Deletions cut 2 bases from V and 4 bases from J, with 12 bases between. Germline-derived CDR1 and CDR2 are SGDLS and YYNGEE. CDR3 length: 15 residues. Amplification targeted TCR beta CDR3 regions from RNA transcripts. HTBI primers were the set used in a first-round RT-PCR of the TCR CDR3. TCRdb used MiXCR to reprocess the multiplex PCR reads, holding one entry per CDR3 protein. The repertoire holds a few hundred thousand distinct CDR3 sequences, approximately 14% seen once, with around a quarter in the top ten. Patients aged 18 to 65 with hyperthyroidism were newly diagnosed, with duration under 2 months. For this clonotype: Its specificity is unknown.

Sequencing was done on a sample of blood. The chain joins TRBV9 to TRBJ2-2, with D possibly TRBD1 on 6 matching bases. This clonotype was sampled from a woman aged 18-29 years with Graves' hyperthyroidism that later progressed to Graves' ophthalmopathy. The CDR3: CASSVSGAPTGELFF. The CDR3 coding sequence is TGTGCCAGCAGCGTTTCAGGGGCGCCCACCGGGGAGCTGTTTTTT.